This T cell receptor beta chain derives from a study of blood T cell repertoires in COVID-19. Looked up from germline, CDR1 is SEHNR and CDR2 is FQNEAQ (reference sequence). J lost 4 bases, V lost 5 bases, and 5 bases had no gene match. This CDR3 has 15 residues. Only a few counts were recorded for this clone. In the original processing: Estimation of nucleated cell counts was performed using reference gene primer amplification. The assay was immunoSEQ multiplex PCR, and TCRdb's table has in-frame clones only and misses some. Clone size and the V and J calls come from that table; the DNA yielded D and trimming. This sample has 400,000 or so clones, with around 87% found just once. Cohort placement rested on clinical history that participants reported themselves. For recovered donors of Cohort 3, there were two negative PCRs, clearance, or symptom resolution.

The sequence came from a man aged 25-40 years who had recovered from COVID-19. This rearrangement joins TRBV7-9 to TRBJ1-4; 9 bases fit TRBD1. The sequenced sample consisted of PBMCs or T cells enriched from blood (not recorded which). CDR3 sequence: CASSPGQGYNEKLFF. As DNA, the CDR3 is TGTGCCAGCAGCCCGGGACAGGGCTATAATGAAAAACTGTTTTTT.